The 26 T cell receptor beta chains reported below all come from one sample, sequenced in a study of blood T cells in healthy people across ages. It was with a sample-barcoded 5' primer and a J-beta primer mix that a second PCR of about 7 to 12 cycles was run. TCRdb re-called the 5' RACE reads through MiXCR, storing one row per CDR3 protein. The sample lists some 1.5 million distinct CDR3 sequences, 28% occurring once. The sequencing sample was made of blood. The source is a woman aged 30 to 39 in good health.

At least ten counts were recorded for this clonotype. The V and J genes are TRBV29-1 and TRBJ2-1; TRBD2 matches at 7 bases. Germline loops: CDR1 SQVTM, CDR2 ANQGSEA. The V gene end was trimmed by 3 bases and the J gene end by 6 bases; junction bases not matched to a gene: 5. This CDR3 is 13 amino acids long. CDR3 nucleotide sequence: TGCAGCGTTGAGGAAGGCGGGGGCAATGAGCAGTTCTTC. This codes for CSVEEGGGNEQFF.

The CDR3 nucleotides are TGTGCCAGCAGCTTCCCTGAAATGAACACTGAAGCTTTCTTT. This gives the protein CASSFPEMNTEAFF. The rearrangement uses TRBV7-9 and TRBJ1-1, with D hard to call. The V end lost 3 bases, the J end lost 0 bases, and 8 bases lay between the germline ends. The V gene's germline CDR1 is SEHNR and CDR2 FQNEAQ (reference sequence). The CDR3 length is 14 residues.

The table lists this clonotype with many counts. The chain couples TRBV18 to TRBJ1-3; no clear D. The CDR3 loop spans 11 amino acids. Deletions cut 8 bases from V and 2 bases from J, with 4 bases between. Germline values: CDR1 KGHSH, CDR2 LQKENI. CDR3: CASSPGNTIYF. CDR3 bases: TGTGCCAGCAGTCCTGGAAACACCATATATTTT.

This clonotype has only one observation. The rearrangement uses TRBV12-3 or TRBV12-4 and TRBJ1-2; TRBD1 might be the D (5 bases). Deletions cut 4 bases from V and 2 bases from J, with 8 bases between. CDR3 size: 13 residues. The CDR3 spells CASSWDQNYGYTF. CDR3 DNA: TGTGCCAGCAGTTGGGACCAAAACTATGGCTACACCTTC.

This sequence joins TRBV5-1 and TRBJ1-2; D remains ambiguous. The germline V gene has CDR1 SGHRS and CDR2 YFSETQ. The CDR3 totals 14 residues. V was cut by 0 bases and J by 4 bases, with 10 bases left in between. The CDR3 DNA sequence: TGCGCCAGCAGCTTGGCCCAGGACGGCTATGGCTACACCTTC. It encodes CASSLAQDGYGYTF.

Ten or more counts support this clonotype. CDR3 sequence reads: CSVVGVNTEAFF. The CDR3 DNA sequence: TGCAGCGTTGTAGGTGTGAACACTGAAGCTTTCTTT. The genes are TRBV29-1 and TRBJ1-1, with D unresolved. V dropped 4 bases and J dropped 0 bases, with 6 bases sitting between them. Germline CDR1 reads SQVTM; CDR2 reads ANQGSEA. CDR3 length equals 12 residues.

For this clonotype: One end of the junction varies from germline; a read error may be responsible. The rearrangement uses TRBV5-1 and TRBJ2-5; 7 bases line up with TRBD1. Germline CDR1 reads SGHRS; CDR2 reads YFSETQ. The CDR3 totals 15 residues. In DNA form, the CDR3 reads TGCGCCAACAGCCGAGACGGACAGGTTGAAGAGACCCAGTACTTC. Translated, it gives CANSRDGQVEETQYF. Full variable domain (remainder filled in from reference TRBV5-1 and TRBJ2-5): KAGVTQTPRYLIKTRGQQVTLSCSPISGHRSVSWYQQTPGQGLQFLFEYFSETQRNKGNFPGRFSGRQFSNSRSEMNVSTLELGDSALYLCANSRDGQVEETQYFGPGTRLLVL.

This clonotype was seen a few times. This chain joins TRBV5-4 and TRBJ2-3; 9 bases match TRBD2. The germline gives CDR1 SGHNT, CDR2 YYREEE (reference sequence). J lost 1 base, V lost 0 bases, and 9 bases had no gene match. This CDR3 has 18 residues. The CDR3 loop reads CASSLAVSRTSGTDTQYF. CDR3 DNA sequence: TGTGCCAGCAGCTTGGCCGTTTCTCGGACTAGCGGCACAGATACGCAGTATTTT.

This clonotype was observed many times. At one boundary the junction diverges from the germline segment, which might be a read error. The chain couples TRBV28 to TRBJ1-2, with no clear D. CDR3 length: 13 residues. CDR1 and CDR2 from the germline V gene are MDHEN and SYDVKM. The CDR3 DNA sequence: TGCGCCAGCAGCCGGACGGGTGGCTATGGCTACACCTTC. Protein: CASSRTGGYGYTF.

The chain has TRBV3-1 and TRBJ1-2; D not resolved. V lost 2 bases and J lost 6, with 10 bases in between. The CDR3 has 13 residues. CDR1 is LGHDT, CDR2 YNNKEL, per germline (reference sequence). The CDR3 protein is CASSQLGTDGYTF. The DNA for the CDR3 is TGTGCCAGCAGCCAACTCGGAACGGATGGCTACACCTTC. The full variable domain, in which reference TRBV3-1 and TRBJ1-2 provide the parts outside the CDR3, is DTAVSQTPKYLVTQMGNDKSIKCEQNLGHDTMYWYKQDSKKFLKIMFSYNNKELIINETVPNRFSPKSPDKAHLNLHINSLELGDSAVYFCASSQLGTDGYTFGSGTRLTVV.

The chain has TRBV7-9 and TRBJ2-3; D is perhaps TRBD2 (6 bases). Deletions cut 3 bases from V and 1 base from J, with 23 bases between. Germline lookup yields CDR1 SEHNR and CDR2 FQNEAQ (reference sequence). The CDR3 is made up of 19 amino acids. The CDR3 loop reads CASSLGRFRDSLGTDTQYF. CDR3 DNA: TGTGCCAGCAGCTTGGGGCGGTTTCGGGACTCCCTCGGCACAGATACGCAGTATTTT.

The gene calls are TRBV7-2 and TRBJ2-1, with a possible D match to TRBD2 (5 bases). The CDR3 covers 16 residues. With 8 bases removed from V and 2 bases from J, the gap between germline ends came to 19 bases. Germline CDR1 is SGHTA and CDR2 is FQGNSA. The DNA for the CDR3 is TGTGCCAGCGGTAAGGGTAGCGCGGTGGCCTACAATGAGCAGTTCTTC. Protein: CASGKGSAVAYNEQFF.

This rearrangement joins TRBV7-3 to TRBJ2-1; no definite D call. The CDR3 runs 12 residues. Trimming stripped 2 bases from V and 8 bases from J, with 7 bases between. The V gene's germline CDR1 is SGHTA and CDR2 FQGTGA. Here the CDR3 DNA reads TGTGCCAGCAGCTTACGTAACGATGAGCAGTTCTTC. Its protein is CASSLRNDEQFF. The full variable domain, with the rest looked up from reference TRBV7-3 and TRBJ2-1, is GAGVSQTPSNKVTEKGKYVELRCDPISGHTALYWYRQSLGQGPEFLIYFQGTGAADDSGLPNDRFFAVRPEGSVSTLKIQRTERGDSAVYLCASSLRNDEQFFGPGTRLTVL.

This clonotype occurred a few times. For the CDR3, the DNA is TGCAGTGCTAGTGGGACAGGGACGAGCAATCAGCCCCAGCATTTT. Translating it yields CSASGTGTSNQPQHF. The chain recombines TRBV20-1 with TRBJ1-5; 9 bases fit TRBD1. V was pared by 3 bases and J by 1 base, with 4 bases of the junction left unmatched. The CDR3 is made up of 15 amino acids. The germline CDR1 and CDR2 sequences are DFQATT and SNEGSKA (reference sequence).

This clonotype was seen many times. V is TRBV29-1 and J is TRBJ2-1, with D maybe TRBD2 (6 bases). The V gene's germline CDR1 is SQVTM and CDR2 ANQGSEA. Trimming pared 7 bases from V and 3 bases from J, leaving 7 bases between. The CDR3 sequence is 11 residues long. CDR3 bases: TGCAGCGGGGGACTCTACAATGAGCAGTTCTTC. Amino acid sequence: CSGGLYNEQFF.

This chain connects TRBV7-3 to TRBJ2-3, with D maybe TRBD2 (7 bases). V lost 1 base to trimming and J lost 5 bases, with 13 bases between them. The germline V gene encodes CDR1 SGHTA and CDR2 FQGTGA. This CDR3 is built from 15 residues. The CDR3: CASSLSGGGVDTQYF. The CDR3, as DNA: TGTGCCAGCAGCTTAAGTGGGGGGGGCGTAGATACGCAGTATTTT. The full variable domain, in which reference TRBV7-3 and TRBJ2-3 provide the parts outside the CDR3, is GAGVSQTPSNKVTEKGKYVELRCDPISGHTALYWYRQSLGQGPEFLIYFQGTGAADDSGLPNDRFFAVRPEGSVSTLKIQRTERGDSAVYLCASSLSGGGVDTQYFGPGTRLTVL.

This clonotype was detected a few times. The chain employs TRBV28 and TRBJ1-5; D unresolved. The V end was cut by 8 bases, the J end by 2 bases, with 13 bases between. Germline CDR1 MDHEN, CDR2 SYDVKM. The CDR3 spans 14 residues. DNA of the CDR3: TGTGCCAGCGAGGAGGGTAAGGGCAATCAGCCCCAGCATTTT. Translating it yields CASEEGKGNQPQHF.

This clonotype was observed many times. This chain uses TRBV6-6 with TRBJ2-7; maybe TRBD2 (7 bases). Germline assignment: CDR1 MNHNY and CDR2 SVGAGI (reference sequence). This CDR3 has 14 residues. Trimming stripped 7 bases from V and 4 bases from J, with 17 bases between. The chain's CDR3 is CASMNSGGRYEQYF. The CDR3 DNA reads TGTGCCAGCATGAACTCCGGGGGGCGATACGAGCAGTACTTC.

This clonotype was seen a few times. This chain connects TRBV7-2 to TRBJ2-3; D call uncertain. This CDR3 spans 14 amino acids. The germline CDR1 and CDR2 sequences are SGHTA and FQGNSA. Trimming removed 0 bases at V and 8 bases at J, with 12 bases between. CDR3 sequence reads: CASSLARPKGTQYF. The CDR3 DNA reads as TGTGCCAGCAGCTTAGCCCGGCCTAAGGGTACGCAGTATTTT. The variable domain in full, with the rest retrieved from reference TRBV7-2 and TRBJ2-3, is GAGVSQSPSNKVTEKGKDVELRCDPISGHTALYWYRQSLGQGLEFLIYFQGNSAPDKSGLPSDRFSAERTGGSVSTLTIQRTQQEDSAVYLCASSLARPKGTQYFGPGTRLTVL.

This clonotype showed up just once. The chain joins TRBV6-5 to TRBJ2-1, with 9 positions matching TRBD1. The CDR3 covers 14 residues. J was trimmed by 10 bases and V by 6 bases; bases with no gene match: 10. Looked up from germline, CDR1 is MNHEY and CDR2 is SVGAGI. CDR3 sequence (DNA): TGTGCCAGCAGCTCCGGACAGGGGTTCTACGAGCAGTTCTTC. Translating gives CASSSGQGFYEQFF.

Only a few counts were recorded for this clonotype. The chain employs TRBV27 and TRBJ2-3; TRBD2 matches at 9 bases. The V and J ends lost 5 bases and 1 base, in that order; junction bases with no gene match: 7. Germline-derived CDR1 and CDR2 are MNHEY and SMNVEV (reference sequence). This CDR3 spans 16 amino acids. CDR3 loop: CASSPRLAERTDTQYF. The DNA of the CDR3 is TGTGCCAGCAGTCCTCGACTAGCGGAGCGCACAGATACGCAGTATTTT.

A remark on this clonotype: Germline and junction disagree at one end, which may indicate a read error. CDR3 in DNA: TGTGCCAGCAGTTTTATGGGGACAGGGGGCGCTGGGGCCAACGTCCGGACTTTC. This encodes CASSFMGTGGAGANVRTF. The rearrangement links TRBV12-3 or TRBV12-4 to TRBJ2-6, with TRBD1 identical over 12 bases. The CDR3 is made up of 18 amino acids.

The CDR3 spells CASSLVRTGMGTEAFF. For the CDR3, the DNA is TGTGCCAGCAGCTTAGTGAGGACAGGGATGGGCACTGAAGCTTTCTTT. The chain combines TRBV7-2 with TRBJ1-1; 8 nucleotides line up with TRBD1. Germline trimming cut 1 base from V and 4 bases from J; bases unmatched to any gene: 8. The CDR3 has 16 residues. Germline V CDR1 and CDR2: SGHTA, FQGNSA.

The chain recombines TRBV6-1 with TRBJ1-2; D remains unclear. The CDR3 totals 15 residues. The germline V gene has CDR1 MNHNS and CDR2 SASEGT. V lost 3 bases and J lost 7, with 18 bases in between. CDR3 protein: CASSDTAGPSCGYTF. Here the CDR3 DNA reads TGTGCCAGCAGTGATACGGCCGGACCGTCCTGTGGCTACACCTTC.

This clonotype was found a few times. The genes are TRBV20-1 and TRBJ1-5; TRBD1 matches at 9 bases. CDR1 and CDR2 from the germline V gene are DFQATT and SNEGSKA (reference sequence). V trimming: 7 bases; J trimming: 5 bases; junction bases outside the gene matches: 12. The CDR3 has 15 amino acids. The CDR3 region is CSVISGTGLYQPQHF. CDR3 bases: TGCAGTGTTATCTCCGGGACAGGGCTTTATCAGCCCCAGCATTTT.

This clonotype has more than one count but fewer than ten. V usage is TRBV20-1 and J usage is TRBJ2-1; 11 bases are shared with TRBD2. CDR3 size: 14 residues. From germline, CDR1 is DFQATT and CDR2 SNEGSKA (reference sequence). V shed 4 bases, J shed 9 bases, and the junction held 8 bases outside the gene matches. DNA for the CDR3: TGCAGTGCTAAATTTAGCGGGAGGGAGAGTGAGCAGTTCTTC. This sequence encodes CSAKFSGRESEQFF.